Each of the 8 T cell receptor beta chains below was sequenced from the same sample in a study of T cell responses to AZD1222 COVID-19 vaccine (dated by TCRdb to the early 2020s). The library was produced with the immunoSEQ multiplex PCR assay. In TCRdb, the immuneACCESS table is reduced to in-frame sequences with V and J assigned. These tables do not hold every clone; where another copy was compared, an unresolved V gene accounts for under half, and the others remain unexplained. The sample data list about 110,000 clones, and 87% of these were observed just once. The top ten clonotypes cover around 2.3% of the sample. Reading the label with the study, this specimen's time point is: about 28 days (+/-7) after the second vaccine dose. The sequences come from peripheral blood, collected 28 days after the second AZD1222 dose. The receptors here all came from an adult who received the AZD1222 COVID-19 vaccine.

The chain uses TRBV7-3 and TRBJ2-3, with TRBD2 matching over 9 bases. CDR1 and CDR2 from the germline V gene are SGHTA and FQGTGA. There are 13 residues in the CDR3. The V and J ends lost 6 bases and 4 bases, in that order; junction bases with no gene match: 2. The CDR3, as DNA: TGTGCCAGCAGTAGCGGGAGTGCAGATACGCAGTATTTT. It yields the protein CASSSGSADTQYF. The whole variable domain, remainder taken from reference TRBV7-3 and TRBJ2-3, is GAGVSQTPSNKVTEKGKYVELRCDPISGHTALYWYRQSLGQGPEFLIYFQGTGAADDSGLPNDRFFAVRPEGSVSTLKIQRTERGDSAVYLCASSSGSADTQYFGPGTRLTVL.

This clone is a singleton in its sample. The chain recombines TRBV27 with TRBJ2-7; 13 bases are a match to TRBD2. Germline CDR1 and CDR2: MNHEY and SMNVEV (reference sequence). The J segment lost 3 bases and the V segment lost 4 bases, leaving 9 bases of the junction unmatched. CDR3 length: 17 residues. CDR3 sequence (DNA): TGTGCCAGCAGTTCTCCGGGACTAGCGGGACCGAACTACGAGCAGTACTTC. It specifies CASSSPGLAGPNYEQYF.

This rearrangement joins TRBV19 to TRBJ1-2, with D perhaps matching TRBD1 (5 bases). The V gene's germline CDR1 is LNHDA and CDR2 SQIVND (reference sequence). The V and J ends lost 6 bases and 1 base respectively, with 9 bases between them. There are 13 residues in the CDR3. This CDR3 reads CASSWDGNYGYTF. The CDR3, as DNA: TGTGCCAGTAGCTGGGACGGTAACTATGGCTACACCTTC. The complete variable domain, with remaining parts taken from reference TRBV19 and TRBJ1-2, reads DGGITQSPKYLFRKEGQNVTLSCEQNLNHDAMYWYRQDPGQGLRLIYYSQIVNDFQKGDIAEGYSVSREKKESFPLTVTSAQKNPTAFYLCASSWDGNYGYTFGSGTRLTVV.

The V and J genes are TRBV6-5 and TRBJ1-4; TRBD1 is a possible D gene (5 bases). Trimming took off 2 bases at V and 0 bases at J, with 7 bases between the two ends. CDR3 length: 15 residues. Germline values: CDR1 MNHEY, CDR2 SVGAGI. CDR3 loop: CASSYLRATNEKLFF. The CDR3 region has the DNA TGTGCCAGCAGTTACCTCAGGGCAACTAATGAAAAACTGTTTTTT.

The chain links TRBV9 to TRBJ1-2, with D tentatively TRBD1 (5 bases). CDR3 length equals 14 residues. Germline assignment: CDR1 SGDLS and CDR2 YYNGEE. The V gene lost 6 bases and the J gene lost 8 bases, with 20 bases spanning the gap. The CDR3 protein is CASTRRGTLGGYTF. Here the CDR3 DNA reads TGTGCCAGCACCAGGAGGGGAACATTGGGAGGCTACACCTTC. The full variable domain, in which reference TRBV9 and TRBJ1-2 provide the parts outside the CDR3, is DSGVTQTPKHLITATGQRVTLRCSPRSGDLSVYWYQQSLDQGLQFLIQYYNGEERAKGNILERFSAQQFPDLHSELNLSSLELGDSALYFCASTRRGTLGGYTFGSGTRLTVV.

The chain links TRBV5-8 to TRBJ1-5; tentatively, D is TRBD1 (6 bases). The V gene lost 4 bases and the J gene lost 7 bases, with 12 bases spanning the gap. Germline values: CDR1 SGHTS, CDR2 YDEGEE. This CDR3 has 13 residues. CDR3 amino acids: CASSGGRSQPQHF. CDR3 coding DNA: TGTGCCAGCAGCGGGGGCAGGTCCCAGCCCCAGCATTTT.

The CDR3, as DNA: TGTGCCAGTAGGCCAACTAGCGGGAGGGCTGGCGGGGAGCTGTTTTTT. As protein: CASRPTSGRAGGELFF. The V call is TRBV19, the J call TRBJ2-2; 13 nucleotides agree with TRBD2. J lost 7 bases, V lost 6 bases, and 8 bases had no gene match. The CDR3 is 16 amino acids. Looked up from germline, CDR1 is LNHDA and CDR2 is SQIVND (reference sequence).

The chain recombines TRBV6-5 with TRBJ1-2, with a possible D match to TRBD1 (5 bases). Trimming shortened V by 8 bases and J by 9 bases, and 16 bases separated the two germline ends. The CDR3 totals 12 residues. CDR1 MNHEY and CDR2 SVGAGI come from the germline V gene. CDR3 in amino acids: CASERGEKSYTF. Written as DNA, the CDR3 is TGTGCCAGCGAAAGGGGTGAAAAGAGCTACACCTTC.